What follows are 10 T cell receptor beta chains derived from one specimen sequenced in a study of cytomegalovirus exposure and HLA in healthy donors. The primer mix had 60 Vbeta and 13 Jbeta primers. TCRdb's copy holds only in-frame clones and misses some; the assay was immunoSEQ multiplex PCR. Of about 100,000 clones in the sample, around 73% were seen once. Sequenced input: PBMCs. These receptors all come from a young man in good health and CMV-seronegative.

This clone was observed a few times. The chain has TRBV5-6 and TRBJ1-1; D is undetermined. Trimming shortened V by 3 bases and J by 1 base, and 4 bases separated the two germline ends. The CDR3 runs 12 residues. Looked up from germline, CDR1 is SGHDT and CDR2 is YYEEEE. The CDR3 loop reads CASSSGNTEAFF. CDR3 bases: TGTGCCAGCAGCTCCGGGAACACTGAAGCTTTCTTT.

The chain employs TRBV7-6 and TRBJ2-2; 13 bases line up with TRBD2. Germline lookup yields CDR1 SGHVS and CDR2 FNYEAQ. This CDR3 region has 18 residues. The trim removed 6 bases at V and 6 bases at J, leaving 13 bases unmatched. The CDR3 DNA follows: TGTGCCAGCAGTCCGACTAGCGGGGGGCCCCAGGTTGCCGGGGAGCTGTTTTTT. Translation: CASSPTSGGPQVAGELFF. Drawing the rest from reference TRBV7-6 and TRBJ2-2, the complete variable domain is GAGVSQSPRYKVTKRGQDVALRCDPISGHVSLYWYRQALGQGPEFLTYFNYEAQQDKSGLPNDRFSAERPEGSISTLTIQRTEQRDSAMYRCASSPTSGGPQVAGELFFGEGSRLTVL.

The rearrangement joins TRBV6-4 to TRBJ2-1, with D perhaps matching TRBD2 (7 bases). CDR1 and CDR2 from the germline V gene are MRHNA and SNTAGT. This CDR3 region has 14 residues. Trimming removed 1 base from V and 9 bases from J, with 13 bases in between. CDR3 amino acids: CASSDWWGGREQFF. CDR3 in DNA: TGTGCCAGCAGTGACTGGTGGGGGGGCCGTGAGCAGTTCTTC.

The V and J genes are TRBV7-9 and TRBJ1-1, with 9 bases aligning to TRBD1. Trimming cost V 5 bases and J 6 bases; bases outside gene matches: 13. CDR3 length: 16 amino acids. Per the germline V gene, CDR1 is SEHNR and CDR2 is FQNEAQ (reference sequence). The CDR3 DNA reads as TGTGCCAGCAGCCTTACTACGACAGGGGGAATTCCTGAAGCTTTCTTT. Translation gives CASSLTTTGGIPEAFF. The full variable domain, completed using reference TRBV7-9 and TRBJ1-1, is DTGVSQNPRHKITKRGQNVTFRCDPISEHNRLYWYRQTLGQGPEFLTYFQNEAQLEKSRLLSDRFSAERPKGSFSTLEIQRTEQGDSAMYLCASSLTTTGGIPEAFFGQGTRLTVV.

This clone occurred once. The DNA for the CDR3 is TGTGCCAGCAGTTTATTAAGCGAGAATCAGCCCCAGCATTTT. Translated: CASSLLSENQPQHF. The chain employs TRBV28 and TRBJ1-5; no reliable D call. V was pared by 1 base and J by 4 bases, with 8 bases between. In germline, CDR1 is MDHEN, CDR2 SYDVKM. This CDR3 is 14 amino acids long.

This clone turned up a few times. This specimen includes other DNA sequences encoding the same CDR3. The J gene is TRBJ1-4, the V gene TRBV2, with 10 bases lining up with TRBD1. CDR1 and CDR2 (germline): SNHLY, FYNNEI. This CDR3 has 15 amino acids. The trim removed 6 bases at V and 5 bases at J, leaving 6 bases unmatched. CDR3 region: CASSLDRGQNEKLFF. The CDR3, as DNA: TGTGCCAGCAGCCTTGACAGGGGGCAGAATGAAAAACTGTTTTTT. Combining the CDR3 with reference TRBV2 and TRBJ1-4 gives the whole variable domain EPEVTQTPSHQVTQMGQEVILRCVPISNHLYFYWYRQILGQKVEFLVSFYNNEISEKSEIFDDQFSVERPDGSNFTLKIRSTKLEDSAMYFCASSLDRGQNEKLFFGSGTQLSVL.

This rearrangement joins TRBV7-9 to TRBJ2-5, with a weak D call TRBD2 (7 bases). Near its end, the DNA agrees better with TRBJ2-7, so the J call may be wrong. CDR1 is SEHNR and CDR2 is FQNEAQ in the germline V gene (reference sequence). The CDR3 runs 15 residues. The CDR3 DNA is TGTGCCAGCAGCTTAAGTCTGGGGGGGCGGAACGAGCAGTACTTC. Protein sequence: CASSLSLGGRNEQYF.

This chain links TRBV11-3 with TRBJ1-5; TRBD1 agrees at 11 bases. The CDR3 totals 16 residues. Germline V gene lookup returns CDR1 SGHNT and CDR2 YENEEA. V shed 4 bases and J 1 base; nucleotides not matched to a gene: 3. CDR3 sequence (DNA): TGTGCCAGCAGCTGGACAGGGGGCAACAGCAATCAGCCCCAGCATTTT. Encoded protein: CASSWTGGNSNQPQHF.

The chain links TRBV5-1 to TRBJ1-5; possible D gene TRBD1, 6 bases. This CDR3 has 15 amino acids. Germline V CDR1 and CDR2: SGHRS, YFSETQ. V shed 1 base and J shed 2 bases, with 10 bases lying between them. The CDR3 region has the DNA TGCGCCAGCAGCTTGACAGGGATAGGCAATCAGCCCCAGCATTTT. As protein: CASSLTGIGNQPQHF. Combining the CDR3 with reference TRBV5-1 and TRBJ1-5 gives the whole variable domain KAGVTQTPRYLIKTRGQQVTLSCSPISGHRSVSWYQQTPGQGLQFLFEYFSETQRNKGNFPGRFSGRQFSNSRSEMNVSTLELGDSALYLCASSLTGIGNQPQHFGDGTRLSIL.

The chain combines TRBV5-1 with TRBJ2-5; D perhaps matches TRBD2 (6 bases). The CDR3 loop spans 15 amino acids. CDR1 is SGHRS, CDR2 YFSETQ, per germline. Deletions cut 1 base from V and 4 bases from J, with 14 bases between. The CDR3 DNA follows: TGCGCCAGCAGCTTGACGATTACCGGGGGAGAGACCCAGTACTTC. Translating gives CASSLTITGGETQYF.